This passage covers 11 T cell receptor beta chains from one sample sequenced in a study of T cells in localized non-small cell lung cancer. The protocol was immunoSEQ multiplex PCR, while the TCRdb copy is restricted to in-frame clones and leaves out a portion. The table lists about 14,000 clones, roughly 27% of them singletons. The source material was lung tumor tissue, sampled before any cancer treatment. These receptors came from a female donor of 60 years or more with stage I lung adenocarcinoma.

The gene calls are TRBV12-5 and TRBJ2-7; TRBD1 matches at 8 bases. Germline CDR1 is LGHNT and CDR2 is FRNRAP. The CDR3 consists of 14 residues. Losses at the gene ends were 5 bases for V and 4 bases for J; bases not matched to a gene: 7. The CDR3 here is CASGPGTGLYEQYF. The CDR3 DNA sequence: TGTGCTAGTGGTCCTGGGACAGGTTTATACGAGCAGTACTTC.

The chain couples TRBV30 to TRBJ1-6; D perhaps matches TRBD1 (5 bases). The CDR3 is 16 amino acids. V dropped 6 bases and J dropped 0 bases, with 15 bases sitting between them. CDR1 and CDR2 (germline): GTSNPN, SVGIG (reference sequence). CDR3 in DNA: TGTGCCTGCCCCCAGAGTGACAGCTCCTATAATTCACCCCTCCACTTT. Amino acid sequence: CACPQSDSSYNSPLHF.

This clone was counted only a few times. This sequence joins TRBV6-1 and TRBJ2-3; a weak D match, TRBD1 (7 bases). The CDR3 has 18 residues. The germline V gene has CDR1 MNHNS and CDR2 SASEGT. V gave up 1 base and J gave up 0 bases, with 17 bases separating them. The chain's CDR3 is CASSEEQGGYSSTDTQYF. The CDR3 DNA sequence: TGTGCCAGCAGTGAAGAGCAGGGGGGATACTCTAGCACAGATACGCAGTATTTT.

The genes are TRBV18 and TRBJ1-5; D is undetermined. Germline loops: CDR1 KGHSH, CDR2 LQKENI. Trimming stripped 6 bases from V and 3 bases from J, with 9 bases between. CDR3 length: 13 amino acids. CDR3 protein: CASSPDTNQPQHF. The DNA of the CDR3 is TGTGCCAGCTCCCCTGACACCAATCAGCCCCAGCATTTT.

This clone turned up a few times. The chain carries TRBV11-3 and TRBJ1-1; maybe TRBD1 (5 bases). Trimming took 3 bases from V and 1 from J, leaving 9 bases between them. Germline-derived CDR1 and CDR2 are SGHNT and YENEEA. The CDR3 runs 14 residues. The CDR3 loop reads CASSLRTPNTEAFF. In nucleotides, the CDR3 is TGTGCCAGCAGCTTGAGGACACCGAACACTGAAGCTTTCTTT. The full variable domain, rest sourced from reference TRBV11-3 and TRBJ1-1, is EAGVVQSPRYKIIEKKQPVAFWCNPISGHNTLYWYLQNLGQGPELLIRYENEEAVDDSQLPKDRFSAERLKGVDSTLKIQPAELGDSAVYLCASSLRTPNTEAFFGQGTRLTVV.

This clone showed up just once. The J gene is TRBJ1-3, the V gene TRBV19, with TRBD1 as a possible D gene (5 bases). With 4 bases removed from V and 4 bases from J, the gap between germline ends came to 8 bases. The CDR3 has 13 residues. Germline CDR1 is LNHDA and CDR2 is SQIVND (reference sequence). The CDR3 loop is CASSTTEGNTIYF. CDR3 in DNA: TGTGCCAGTAGTACGACAGAAGGAAACACCATATATTTT. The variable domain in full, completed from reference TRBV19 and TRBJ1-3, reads DGGITQSPKYLFRKEGQNVTLSCEQNLNHDAMYWYRQDPGQGLRLIYYSQIVNDFQKGDIAEGYSVSREKKESFPLTVTSAQKNPTAFYLCASSTTEGNTIYFGEGSWLTVV.

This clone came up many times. Written as DNA, the CDR3 is TGTGCCAGCAGTCGAGGGAGAGTAGGCTATGGCTACACCTTC. Its translation is CASSRGRVGYGYTF. This chain joins TRBV6-8 and TRBJ1-2; D uncertain. CDR1 MNHGY and CDR2 SAAAGT come from the germline V gene. The germline V and J ends were trimmed by 5 bases and 4 bases, with 14 bases remaining between them. This CDR3 contains 14 residues.

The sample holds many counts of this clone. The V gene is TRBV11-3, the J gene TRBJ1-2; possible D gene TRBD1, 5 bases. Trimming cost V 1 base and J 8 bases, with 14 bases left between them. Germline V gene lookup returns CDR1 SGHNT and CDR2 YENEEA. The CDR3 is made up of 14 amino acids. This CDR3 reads CASSLGPGREGYTF. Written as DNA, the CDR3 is TGTGCCAGCAGCTTAGGCCCAGGGAGGGAAGGCTACACCTTC.

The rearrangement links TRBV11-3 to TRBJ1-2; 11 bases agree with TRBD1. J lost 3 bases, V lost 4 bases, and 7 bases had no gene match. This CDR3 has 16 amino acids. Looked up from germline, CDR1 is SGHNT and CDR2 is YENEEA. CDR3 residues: CASSSPGTGGDYGYTF. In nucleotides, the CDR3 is TGTGCCAGCAGCTCACCCGGGACAGGGGGGGACTATGGCTACACCTTC. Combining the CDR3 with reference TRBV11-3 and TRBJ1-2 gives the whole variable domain EAGVVQSPRYKIIEKKQPVAFWCNPISGHNTLYWYLQNLGQGPELLIRYENEEAVDDSQLPKDRFSAERLKGVDSTLKIQPAELGDSAVYLCASSSPGTGGDYGYTFGSGTRLTVV.

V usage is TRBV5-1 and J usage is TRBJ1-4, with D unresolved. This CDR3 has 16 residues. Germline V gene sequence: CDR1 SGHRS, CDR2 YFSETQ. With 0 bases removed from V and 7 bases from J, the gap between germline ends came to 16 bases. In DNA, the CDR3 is TGCGCCAGCAGCTTGGCCCCGAGCCCGACGTCTGAAAAACTGTTTTTT. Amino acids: CASSLAPSPTSEKLFF.

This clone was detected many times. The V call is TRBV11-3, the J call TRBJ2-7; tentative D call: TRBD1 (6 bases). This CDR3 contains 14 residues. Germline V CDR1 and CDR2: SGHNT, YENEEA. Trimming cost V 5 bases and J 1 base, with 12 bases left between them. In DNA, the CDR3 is TGTGCCAGCAGCCAACCTGACAGGTCCTACGAGCAGTACTTC. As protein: CASSQPDRSYEQYF. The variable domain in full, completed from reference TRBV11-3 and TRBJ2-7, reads EAGVVQSPRYKIIEKKQPVAFWCNPISGHNTLYWYLQNLGQGPELLIRYENEEAVDDSQLPKDRFSAERLKGVDSTLKIQPAELGDSAVYLCASSQPDRSYEQYFGPGTRLTVT.